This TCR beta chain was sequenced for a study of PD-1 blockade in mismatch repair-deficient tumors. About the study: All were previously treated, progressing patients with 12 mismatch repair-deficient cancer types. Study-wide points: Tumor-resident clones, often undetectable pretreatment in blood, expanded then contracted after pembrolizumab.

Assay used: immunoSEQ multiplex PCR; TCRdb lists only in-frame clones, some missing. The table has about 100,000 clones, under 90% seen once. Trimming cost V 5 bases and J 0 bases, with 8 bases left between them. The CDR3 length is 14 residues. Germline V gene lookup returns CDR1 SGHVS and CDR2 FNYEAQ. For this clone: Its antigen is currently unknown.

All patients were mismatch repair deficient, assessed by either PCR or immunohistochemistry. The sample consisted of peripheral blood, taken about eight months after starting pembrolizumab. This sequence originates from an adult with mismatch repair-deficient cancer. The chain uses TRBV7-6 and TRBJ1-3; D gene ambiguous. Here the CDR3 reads CASSPSSSGNTIYF. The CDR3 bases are TGTGCCAGCAGCCCAAGTTCCTCTGGAAACACCATATATTTT.